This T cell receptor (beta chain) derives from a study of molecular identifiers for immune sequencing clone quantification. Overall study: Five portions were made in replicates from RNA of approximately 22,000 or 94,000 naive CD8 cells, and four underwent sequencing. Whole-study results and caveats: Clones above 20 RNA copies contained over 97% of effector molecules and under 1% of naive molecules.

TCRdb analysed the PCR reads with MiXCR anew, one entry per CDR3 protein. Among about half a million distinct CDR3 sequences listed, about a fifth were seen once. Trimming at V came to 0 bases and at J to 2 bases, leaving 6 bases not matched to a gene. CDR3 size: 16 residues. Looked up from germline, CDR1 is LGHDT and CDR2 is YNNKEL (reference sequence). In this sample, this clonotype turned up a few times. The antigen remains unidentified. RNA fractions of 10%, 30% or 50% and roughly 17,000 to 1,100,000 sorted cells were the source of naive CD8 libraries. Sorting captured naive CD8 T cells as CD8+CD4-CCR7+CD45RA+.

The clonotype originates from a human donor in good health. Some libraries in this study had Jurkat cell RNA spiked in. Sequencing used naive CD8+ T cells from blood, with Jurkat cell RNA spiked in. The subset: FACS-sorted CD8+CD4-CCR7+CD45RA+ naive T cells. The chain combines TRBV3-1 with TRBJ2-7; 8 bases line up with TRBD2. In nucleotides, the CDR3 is TGTGCCAGCAGCCAAGAGGCTAGCGGGCACGCCTACGAGCAGTACTTC. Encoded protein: CASSQEASGHAYEQYF.